This TCR beta chain was identified during a study of Tregs in tolerant kidney transplant recipients. Assay used: immunoSEQ multiplex PCR; TCRdb lists only in-frame clones, some missing. Of roughly 20,000 clones listed, approximately 84% are singletons. Germline assignment: CDR1 SGHAT and CDR2 FQNNGV. V was trimmed by 1 base and J by 7 bases, leaving 14 bases between them. The CDR3 is 15 amino acids. Related graft donors supplied nonmyeloablative bone marrow transplants, and mixed chimerism was transient. This TCR was sampled from a human patient who received a combined kidney and bone marrow transplant. Certain T cells may be donor cells from the graft. This material consisted of CD8+ T cells from blood (PBMCs), taken 6 months after the transplant. The V gene is TRBV11-2, the J gene TRBJ1-5; D may be TRBD1 (6 bases). The DNA of the CDR3 is TGTGCCAGCAGCTTAGGTCAGGGAAGGGGGCAGCCCCAGCATTTT. This encodes CASSLGQGRGQPQHF.